The rows below give T cell receptor beta chains drawn from one sample of a study of blood T cell repertoires in COVID-19. Repertoires were generated with immunoSEQ multiplex PCR, while TCRdb's copy carries only in-frame clones and drops some. The sample carries about 290,000 clones, 75% to 90% recorded once. What was sequenced was peripheral blood. The receptors derive from a woman aged 25 to 39 with active or convalescent COVID-19. Both conserved end residues are part of each CDR3. D genes are given only for firm matches. Size is omitted from some rows. Given values are once, few, many or a class for expanded clones.

v_gene	d_gene	j_gene	abundance	CDR3nt	CDR3aa
TRBV14	TRBD2	TRBJ2-3	.	TGTGCCAACAGCCGGAGTGAACCGGGACTAGCGCCAGATACGCAGTATTTT	CANSRSEPGLAPDTQYF
TRBV29-1	TRBD1	TRBJ1-3	.	TGCAGCGCTGTGAGACAGGGTGGAAACACCATATATTTT	CSAVRQGGNTIYF
TRBV9	TRBD1	TRBJ2-3	.	TGTGCCAGCAGCGCCCAATCTGGCAGGGGGACAGATACGCAGTATTTT	CASSAQSGRGTDTQYF
TRBV19	TRBD1	TRBJ1-4	.	TGTGCCAGTACCTTTGACAGGGGGAATGAAAAACTGTTTTTT	CASTFDRGNEKLFF
TRBV29-1	TRBD1	TRBJ1-2	.	TGCAGTGCTCCAGGGGGCAGCAATGGCTACACCTTC	CSAPGGSNGYTF
TRBV4-3	.	TRBJ1-5	.	TGCGCCAGCAGCCAAGGGAGGAATCAGCCCCAGCATTTT	CASSQGRNQPQHF
TRBV5-6	TRBD2	TRBJ2-1	.	TGTGCCAGCAGCTTATTAGCGGGGGATGAGCAGTTCTTC	CASSLLAGDEQFF
TRBV7-3	.	TRBJ2-1	once	TGTGCCAGCAGCTCCCCGGACACTGCCTACAATGAGCAGTTCTTC	CASSSPDTAYNEQFF
TRBV7-2	.	TRBJ2-7	.	TGTGCCAGCAGCTTAAGGGGCCAGGGGTCCTACGAGCAGTACTTC	CASSLRGQGSYEQYF
TRBV2	TRBD2	TRBJ2-1	.	TGTGCCAGCAGGCCGGGGCGGGGGGGCACTGAGCAGTTCTTC	CASRPGRGGTEQFF
TRBV5-4	TRBD1	TRBJ1-6	.	TGTGCCAGCAGCTTCGGCCGAGACAGGGGCCTTAATTCACCCCTCCACTTT	CASSFGRDRGLNSPLHF
TRBV2	TRBD2	TRBJ2-5	.	TGTGCCAGCAGTGACGTAGCGGGGGGCCGGAGAGAGACCCAGTACTTC	CASSDVAGGRRETQYF
TRBV7-2	TRBD2	TRBJ2-3	.	TGTGCCAGCAGCCTTCTAGCGGGGGGGCCCACAGATACGCAGTATTTT	CASSLLAGGPTDTQYF
TRBV2	.	TRBJ2-7	few	TGTGCCAGCGGGACAACAAACTACGAGCAGTACTTC	CASGTTNYEQYF
TRBV7-2	TRBD1	TRBJ2-5	.	TGTGCCAGCAGCTTGGACAGGGGGAAGACCCAGTACTTC	CASSLDRGKTQYF
TRBV10-3	.	TRBJ1-1	.	TGTGCCATCCGAAAGTTGATCGGGGCAGGGGCTGGCACTGAAGCTTTCTTT	CAIRKLIGAGAGTEAFF
TRBV28	.	TRBJ1-3	.	TGTGCCAGCAGTTTGGGGGGGATGGGGTTTGACACCATATATTTT	CASSLGGMGFDTIYF
TRBV7-9	TRBD1	TRBJ2-3	.	TGTGCCAGCAGCCCATGGGGACAGGGGCTATCAGATACGCAGTATTTT	CASSPWGQGLSDTQYF
TRBV2	TRBD1	TRBJ2-1	once	TGTGCCACCTTGGACAGGGGGAGCAATGAGCAGTTCTTC	CATLDRGSNEQFF
TRBV4-2	TRBD1	TRBJ2-5	.	TGTGCCAGCAGCCAGGGGGGACAGGGATCCCAAGAGACCCAGTACTTC	CASSQGGQGSQETQYF
TRBV28	.	TRBJ1-4	.	TGTGCCAGCAGTTCCCGCACCTGGGGCGGTGAAAAACTGTTTTTT	CASSSRTWGGEKLFF
TRBV15	TRBD2	TRBJ2-4	.	TGTGCCACCAGCAGAGATGGGACTAGCGGGGTTCCCTTCCACTTC	CATSRDGTSGVPFHF
TRBV5-4	TRBD1	TRBJ1-6	.	TGTGCCAGCAGCTCGGATTCGGACAGGGTGAATTCACCCCTCCACTTT	CASSSDSDRVNSPLHF
TRBV27	.	TRBJ2-1	.	TGTGCCAGCAGTTCCCTTAATGAGCAGTTCTTC	CASSSLNEQFF
TRBV28	TRBD1	TRBJ1-2	.	TGTGCCAGCAGCCCCTCAGGGACAGGGGCCGGGGGCTATGGCTACACCTTC	CASSPSGTGAGGYGYTF
TRBV7-9	.	TRBJ1-3	.	TGTGCCAGCAGCTCCGCCGGGTCCGCGTACTCTGGAAACACCATATATTTT	CASSSAGSAYSGNTIYF
TRBV15	TRBD1	TRBJ1-4	.	TGTGCCACCTCCCCGACAGGGGGTGAAAAACTGTTTTTT	CATSPTGGEKLFF
TRBV24-1	.	TRBJ2-1	few	TGTGCCACCCGCGGACATGGCAATGAGCAGTTCTTC	CATRGHGNEQFF
TRBV29-1	.	TRBJ1-2	.	TGCAGCGTCGGTGAGTTTAACTATGGCTACACCTTC	CSVGEFNYGYTF
TRBV7-8	TRBD1	TRBJ1-6	few	TGTGCCAGCAGCTCCGGGGACATGAACAGGGGGGCGGTGCCCCTCCACTTT	CASSSGDMNRGAVPLHF
TRBV9	TRBD1	TRBJ2-1	.	TGTGCCAGCAGCGCCGGACAGGGCGCCCCCTCCTACAATGAGCAGTTCTTC	CASSAGQGAPSYNEQFF
TRBV27	.	TRBJ2-7	few	TGTGCCAGCAGTTCAACCCCAGGGTCCTACGAGCAGTACTTC	CASSSTPGSYEQYF
TRBV7-9	.	TRBJ2-3	once	TGTGCCAGCAGCCGTCCTGTTTCAGATACGCAGTATTTT	CASSRPVSDTQYF
TRBV6-4	.	TRBJ1-6	.	TGTGCCAGCAGCCGGGGGGGGGAAAATTCACCCCTCCACTTT	CASSRGGENSPLHF
TRBV19	TRBD2	TRBJ2-1	.	TGTGCCAGTAGGACCAGCGGGGGGCTCGAGCAGTTCTTC	CASRTSGGLEQFF
TRBV29-1	.	TRBJ1-1	.	TGCAGCGTCCGAGGGCCCTCGAACACTGAAGCTTTCTTT	CSVRGPSNTEAFF
TRBV4-3	.	TRBJ1-2	.	TGCGCCAGCAGCTTTCTAGGCGGGAGAGACTATGGCTACACCTTC	CASSFLGGRDYGYTF
TRBV2	.	TRBJ1-1	once	TGTGCCAGCAAGTCGGGGGGGCTCGAGGTTGAAGCTTTCTTT	CASKSGGLEVEAFF
TRBV23-1	.	TRBJ2-1	.	TGCGCCAGCAGTCAGCCTAAGTTCGAGCAGTTCTTC	CASSQPKFEQFF
TRBV6-1	.	TRBJ1-3	.	TGTGCCAGCAGTGCTGGGGCAGTGGGGCGCTCTGGAAACACCATATATTTT	CASSAGAVGRSGNTIYF
TRBV6-5	.	TRBJ1-1	.	TGTGCCAGCAGTCCCCTTTTTACATTACTAGGTGAAGCTTTCTTT	CASSPLFTLLGEAFF
TRBV9	.	TRBJ1-6	.	TGTGCCAGCAGCGTAGATGAGACAATGCTGTTCTCAAATTCACCCCTCCACTTT	CASSVDETMLFSNSPLHF
TRBV6-5	TRBD1	TRBJ1-1	.	TGTGCCAGCAGCCTGGACAGGTCCGAAGCTTTCTTT	CASSLDRSEAFF
TRBV19	TRBD1	TRBJ1-4	.	TGTGCCAGTAGAGACAGGGGTTTCGAGGAAAAACTGTTTTTT	CASRDRGFEEKLFF
TRBV9	.	TRBJ1-1	.	TGTGCCAGCTCCCCTGGCCGACGGGTCACTGAAGCTTTCTTT	CASSPGRRVTEAFF